This TCR beta chain comes out of a study of control samples from healthy donors and cancer patients. Sequenced by immunoSEQ multiplex PCR; TCRdb stores in-frame clones only, minus some. The data hold tens of thousands of clones, with approximately 85% observed a single time. The TCR sequence derives from an older woman with head and neck cancer. The specimen was PBMCs.

The CDR3 DNA sequence: TGTGCCAGCTCCCCTCAGGGGACCGTCCGCTTAGGGTGGTATTACCAGCCCCAGCATTTT. The encoded protein is CASSPQGTVRLGWYYQPQHF. The V call is TRBV27, the J call TRBJ1-5, with a weak D call TRBD1 (6 bases). The CDR3 loop spans 20 amino acids. The germline V gene encodes CDR1 MNHEY and CDR2 SMNVEV (reference sequence). V was trimmed by 8 bases and J by 7 bases, leaving 36 bases between them.